This T cell receptor beta chain was identified during a study of T cell repertoires in cytomegalovirus infection. Overall study results and limits: What dominated the ex vivo response were HLA-C-restricted CMV-specific TCR beta clonotypes.

TCRdb ran MiXCR on the reads and lists one entry per CDR3 protein. The sample includes 400,000 or so distinct CDR3 sequences, about a sixth of them seen just once. This clonotype was recorded many times. Its antigen remains unidentified. The CDR3 extends over 16 amino acids. Trimming removed 5 bases from V and 0 bases from J; junction bases left unmatched: 9. CDR1 and CDR2 (germline): SEHNR, FQNEAQ (reference sequence). This receptor was taken from a human donor in good health (CMV status not recorded). Some clones in this sample may be carry-over from other donors' samples. The sequenced sample consisted of PBMCs. The V gene is TRBV7-9, the J gene TRBJ1-2; 7 nucleotides agree with TRBD1. CDR3 sequence reads: CASSKGRDSSNYGYTF. The CDR3 DNA reads TGTGCCAGCAGCAAAGGGAGGGACAGCTCTAACTATGGCTACACCTTC.